Below are 10 T cell receptor beta chains sequenced from a single sample in a study of T cell changes during pregnancy in multiple sclerosis. Sequencing was performed with immunoSEQ multiplex PCR; in TCRdb, only in-frame clones are kept and a portion is missing. Of approximately 40,000 clones in the sample, 88% were seen once. The sequencing used CD4+ T cells from peripheral blood mononuclear cells, collected in the second trimester of pregnancy. Receptor source: a female donor with multiple sclerosis, enrolled in a pregnancy study.

The chain has TRBV5-1 and TRBJ2-2; D may be TRBD2 (6 bases). Deletions cut 7 bases from V and 0 bases from J, with 10 bases between. Germline CDR1 reads SGHRS; CDR2 reads YFSETQ. This CDR3 has 14 residues. CDR3 in DNA: TGCGCCAGCGGGACTGCCGCGAACACCGGGGAGCTGTTTTTT. Translated, it gives CASGTAANTGELFF.

The V and J genes are TRBV18 and TRBJ1-1, with 8 bases identical to TRBD1. The CDR3 is made up of 16 amino acids. With V trimmed by 3 bases and J by 2 bases, 8 bases remained unmatched. The germline CDR1 and CDR2 sequences are KGHSH and LQKENI. The CDR3 nucleotides read TGTGCCAGCTCACCTACAGGGGGTTTCATAAACACTGAAGCTTTCTTT. Protein: CASSPTGGFINTEAFF.

V usage is TRBV27 and J usage is TRBJ2-1, with D perhaps TRBD1 (6 bases). The CDR3 runs 15 residues. V gave up 4 bases and J gave up 4 bases, with 14 bases separating them. CDR1 and CDR2 (germline): MNHEY, SMNVEV (reference sequence). CDR3 bases: TGTGCCAGCAGTTCCGGGACACTTCTATACAATGAGCAGTTCTTC. Residues: CASSSGTLLYNEQFF.

V usage is TRBV6-5 and J usage is TRBJ1-5; D not resolved. Germline lookup yields CDR1 MNHEY and CDR2 SVGAGI. The germline V and J ends were trimmed by 2 bases and 8 bases, with 16 bases remaining between them. CDR3 length: 15 amino acids. The CDR3, as DNA: TGTGCCAGCAGTTACCACCGGGGTGGTAGTGAGCCCCAGCATTTT. Protein sequence: CASSYHRGGSEPQHF.

This clone was counted only a few times. The chain joins TRBV10-3 to TRBJ1-3; D is possibly TRBD1 (6 bases). The V and J ends lost 5 bases and 0 bases respectively, with 17 bases between them. Germline values: CDR1 ENHRY, CDR2 SYGVKD. The CDR3 runs 17 residues. CDR3 nucleotides: TGTGCCATCAGTCAGGCGGCCGGGGGGGCCTCTGGAAACACCATATATTTT. This codes for CAISQAAGGASGNTIYF.

This CDR3 reads CASSGETGHQNTGELFF. CDR3 DNA sequence: TGTGCCAGTAGTGGAGAGACGGGACACCAGAACACCGGGGAGCTGTTTTTT. The chain joins TRBV19 to TRBJ2-2; D is perhaps TRBD1 (6 bases). Germline lookup yields CDR1 LNHDA and CDR2 SQIVND (reference sequence). The CDR3 has 17 amino acids. The V end lost 5 bases, the J end lost 1 base, and 17 bases lay between the germline ends.

V is TRBV14 and J is TRBJ2-1; tentatively, D is TRBD2 (6 bases). Trimming shortened V by 3 bases and J by 7 bases, and 16 bases separated the two germline ends. Looked up from germline, CDR1 is SGHDN and CDR2 is FVKESK. The CDR3 totals 15 residues. The CDR3: CASSQGRGRWNEQFF. The CDR3 DNA is TGTGCCAGCAGCCAGGGCCGAGGGAGGTGGAATGAGCAGTTCTTC.

V is TRBV5-1 and J is TRBJ1-5; D ambiguous. The CDR3 spans 15 residues. The V and J ends lost 0 bases and 0 bases respectively, with 7 bases between them. Per the germline V gene, CDR1 is SGHRS and CDR2 is YFSETQ. CDR3 loop: CASSLGLGSNQPQHF. The CDR3 nucleotides are TGCGCCAGCAGCTTGGGGCTAGGTAGCAATCAGCCCCAGCATTTT.

The chain has TRBV30 and TRBJ2-7, with 7 bases lining up with TRBD1. The trim removed 3 bases at V and 1 base at J, leaving 9 bases unmatched. Germline V CDR1 and CDR2: GTSNPN, SVGIG (reference sequence). This CDR3 contains 15 residues. CDR3 amino acids: CAWRVTGAHSYEQYF. The CDR3 DNA reads as TGTGCCTGGAGGGTTACAGGGGCGCATTCCTACGAGCAGTACTTC.

The chain couples TRBV5-1 to TRBJ1-1; D is unresolved. The CDR3 runs to 14 residues. Germline V gene lookup returns CDR1 SGHRS and CDR2 YFSETQ. V was pared by 7 bases and J by 4 bases, with 17 bases between. The CDR3 sequence: CASVGAPVSTEAFF. Written as DNA, the CDR3 is TGCGCCAGCGTAGGAGCACCGGTGAGCACTGAAGCTTTCTTT.